This T cell receptor beta chain was profiled in a study of cytomegalovirus exposure and HLA in healthy donors. Both 60 Vbeta primers and 13 Jbeta primers went into the PCR. Assay used: immunoSEQ multiplex PCR; TCRdb lists only in-frame clones, some missing. The sample carries roughly 150,000 clones, around 75% recorded once. V trimming: 8 bases; J trimming: 1 base; junction bases outside the gene matches: 7. The CDR3 loop spans 14 amino acids. Germline CDR1 SNHLY, CDR2 FYNNEI. The sample consisted of PBMCs. This TCR derives from a man aged 18 to 30 in good health and CMV-seropositive. The chain uses TRBV2 and TRBJ2-7, with TRBD1 matching over 8 bases. The CDR3 DNA follows: TGTGCCAGCCAAGACAGGGGAGCTTCCTACGAGCAGTACTTC. This gives the protein CASQDRGASYEQYF.